A selection of T cell receptor beta chains follows, all from one sample in a study of immune cell composition in non-small cell lung cancer. Generated by immunoSEQ multiplex PCR, the TCRdb table keeps only in-frame clones and is missing some. Of 3,000 to 3,500 clones listed, about 82% are singletons. The sequenced material came from lung tumor tissue. The receptors originated from a human donor with non-small cell lung cancer. Each CDR3 is given with its conserved first and last residue. Fields, in order: D gene, V gene, clone size, J gene, CDR3 protein, CDR3 DNA. A D gene is named only where the DNA matches it firmly. Clone size appears in some rows only: once, few, many, or a class for an expanded clone.

TRBD1,TRBV29-1,NA,TRBJ2-3,CSVVGTADTQYF,TGCAGCGTTGTTGGGACAGCAGATACGCAGTATTTT
TRBD2,TRBV2,NA,TRBJ2-3,CASSRGSDTQYF,TGTGCCAGCAGCCGCGGGAGTGATACGCAGTATTTT
NA,TRBV7-9,large,TRBJ1-5,CASSLRVGEPQHF,TGTGCCAGCAGCTTAAGGGTGGGAGAGCCCCAGCATTTT
NA,TRBV28,NA,TRBJ1-1,CASSPRTVMNTEAFF,TGTGCCAGCAGCCCTCGGACAGTTATGAACACTGAAGCTTTCTTT
NA,TRBV19,few,TRBJ1-5,CASSIKPGSNQPQHF,TGTGCCAGTAGTATTAAACCGGGGAGCAATCAGCCCCAGCATTTT
NA,TRBV28,NA,TRBJ1-2,CATTRGASNYGYTF,TGTGCCACAACTCGGGGGGCCTCTAACTATGGCTACACCTTC
TRBD1,TRBV11-1,NA,TRBJ2-7,CASRKNRDSSYEQYF,TGTGCCAGCAGGAAGAACCGGGACAGCTCCTACGAGCAGTACTTC
TRBD1,TRBV29-1,NA,TRBJ2-1,CSVVRTGGVLQFF,TGCAGCGTTGTTCGGACAGGGGGAGTGTTGCAGTTCTTC
TRBD2,TRBV5-1,NA,TRBJ2-1,CASSVTSGGGEQFF,TGCGCCAGCAGCGTGACTAGCGGGGGGGGTGAGCAGTTCTTC
NA,TRBV16,NA,TRBJ2-2,CASSQSAGNTGELFF,TGTGCCAGCAGCCAATCTGCAGGGAACACCGGGGAGCTGTTTTTT
TRBD2,TRBV27,NA,TRBJ2-5,CASRDPSGPETQYF,TGTGCCAGCAGGGACCCTAGCGGCCCAGAGACCCAGTACTTC
TRBD2,TRBV4-1,NA,TRBJ2-7,CASSQDGGTTSYEQYF,TGCGCCAGCAGCCAAGATGGGGGGACTACATCCTACGAGCAGTACTTC
NA,TRBV30,NA,TRBJ2-3,CAWSVGLTSTDTQYF,TGTGCCTGGAGTGTAGGACTTACTAGCACAGATACGCAGTATTTT
TRBD1,TRBV28,NA,TRBJ2-2,CASRPQGAGELFF,TGTGCCAGCAGACCACAGGGGGCGGGGGAGCTGTTTTTT
NA,TRBV28,NA,TRBJ2-7,CASTRGEASGFWVYEQYF,TGTGCCAGCACCCGAGGAGAGGCCTCTGGGTTTTGGGTCTACGAGCAGTACTTC
NA,TRBV21-1,NA,TRBJ2-5,CASSKTGATGETQYF,TGTGCCAGCAGCAAAACTGGGGCAACCGGGGAGACCCAGTACTTC
TRBD2,TRBV2,NA,TRBJ2-1,CASRRPDSGRANEQFF,TGTGCCAGCAGGAGGCCCGATAGCGGGAGGGCCAATGAGCAGTTCTTC
NA,TRBV27,NA,TRBJ2-7,CASSLSSPSRGSYEQYF,TGTGCCAGCAGTTTATCTTCCCCCTCCAGGGGCTCCTACGAGCAGTACTTC
TRBD1,TRBV28,NA,TRBJ1-5,CASSASGQGSNQPQHF,TGTGCCAGCAGTGCCTCCGGACAGGGAAGCAATCAGCCCCAGCATTTT
NA,TRBV29-1,once,TRBJ2-7,CSVESGGESLYEQYF,TGCAGCGTTGAGTCCGGAGGGGAGTCCCTTTACGAGCAGTACTTC
NA,TRBV5-6,NA,TRBJ2-1,CASSLGLGRYNEQFF,TGTGCCAGCAGCCTAGGACTGGGTAGGTACAATGAGCAGTTCTTC
NA,TRBV28,NA,TRBJ2-7,CASSSPTGFYEQYF,TGTGCCAGCAGTTCCCCCACAGGGTTCTACGAGCAGTACTTC
TRBD1,TRBV6-1,NA,TRBJ2-5,CASRQGLQETQYF,TGTGCCAGCAGACAGGGGTTACAAGAGACCCAGTACTTC
TRBD2,TRBV28,NA,TRBJ2-7,CASSLGLAGGGSYEQYF,TGTGCCAGCAGTTTGGGACTAGCGGGAGGAGGGTCCTACGAGCAGTACTTC
TRBD2,TRBV5-1,NA,TRBJ2-2,CASSYWGLAGEVTGELFF,TGCGCCAGCAGCTACTGGGGACTAGCGGGAGAAGTCACCGGGGAGCTGTTTTTT
NA,TRBV28,NA,TRBJ1-3,CASSLEQNSGNTIYF,TGTGCCAGCAGTTTGGAACAGAACTCTGGAAACACCATATATTTT
NA,TRBV6-5,NA,TRBJ2-1,CASSYSQGSYNEQFF,TGTGCCAGCAGTTACTCACAGGGATCCTACAATGAGCAGTTCTTC
NA,TRBV6-6,NA,TRBJ1-5,CASSIPREANQPQHF,TGTGCCAGCAGCATACCCCGGGAGGCAAATCAGCCCCAGCATTTT
TRBD2,TRBV28,few,TRBJ2-5,CASSSPSGRSQETQYF,TGTGCCAGCAGTTCCCCCAGCGGGAGATCTCAAGAGACCCAGTACTTC
NA,TRBV2,NA,TRBJ2-7,CASSDSRLSYEQYF,TGTGCCAGCAGTGATTCGCGGCTCTCCTACGAGCAGTACTTC
NA,TRBV5-1,NA,TRBJ1-3,CASSLEPGSGNTIYF,TGCGCCAGCAGCTTGGAACCAGGCTCTGGAAACACCATATATTTT
TRBD1,TRBV28,NA,TRBJ2-3,CASSSPGTGSTDTQYF,TGTGCCAGCAGTTCCCCCGGGACAGGGTCCACAGATACGCAGTATTTT
TRBD2,TRBV27,NA,TRBJ2-2,CASSSPSGRGTGELFF,TGTGCCAGCAGTTCCCCTAGCGGGAGGGGGACCGGGGAGCTGTTTTTT
TRBD2,TRBV30,few,TRBJ2-1,CAWSAGLGEGNEQFF,TGTGCCTGGAGTGCTGGACTAGGGGAAGGGAATGAGCAGTTCTTC
TRBD2,TRBV11-3,NA,TRBJ2-1,CASSLGTSGGNEQFF,TGTGCCAGCAGCTTAGGGACTAGCGGCGGTAATGAGCAGTTCTTC
TRBD2,TRBV7-9,NA,TRBJ2-3,CASSERGASTDTQYF,TGTGCCAGCAGCGAGCGGGGAGCCAGCACAGATACGCAGTATTTT